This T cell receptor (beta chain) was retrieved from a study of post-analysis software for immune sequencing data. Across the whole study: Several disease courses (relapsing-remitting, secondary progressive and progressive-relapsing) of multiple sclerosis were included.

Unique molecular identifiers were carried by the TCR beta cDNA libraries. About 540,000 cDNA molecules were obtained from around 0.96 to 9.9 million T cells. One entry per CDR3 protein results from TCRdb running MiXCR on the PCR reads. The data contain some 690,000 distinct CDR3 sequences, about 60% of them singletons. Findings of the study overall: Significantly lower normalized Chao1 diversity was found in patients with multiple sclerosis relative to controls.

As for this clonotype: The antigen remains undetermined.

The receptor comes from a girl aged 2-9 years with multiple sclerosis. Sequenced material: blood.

The DNA of the CDR3 is TGTGCCAGCAGGGTGGGGGGCGGGAGCAGCACAGATACGCAGTATTTT. Protein product: CASRVGGGSSTDTQYF. The chain is built from TRBV28 and TRBJ2-3; D might be TRBD2 (7 bases). The germline CDR1 and CDR2 sequences are MDHEN and SYDVKM. This CDR3 region has 16 residues. V was cut by 6 bases and J by 0 bases, with 16 bases left in between. Together with reference TRBV28 and TRBJ2-3, the CDR3 gives the full variable domain: DVKVTQSSRYLVKRTGEKVFLECVQDMDHENMFWYRQDPGLGLRLIYFSYDVKMKEKGDIPEGYSVSREKKERFSLILESASTNQTSMYLCASRVGGGSSTDTQYFGPGTRLTVL.